The rows below give T cell receptor beta chains drawn from one sample of a study of blood T cells in healthy people across ages. TCRdb independently ran MiXCR on the 5' RACE reads; one entry per CDR3 protein. The sample lists 1.5 million to 1.8 million distinct CDR3 sequences; approximately 39% were seen once. Sequences were obtained from blood. The receptors originated from a woman aged 18-29 years in good health. CDR3s include the opening cysteine and the closing phenylalanine or tryptophan. The order of the fields is CDR3 protein, CDR3 DNA, J gene, D gene, clone size, V gene. The D gene is left open where the match is weak. The size entry is marked missing in some rows and otherwise reads once, few, many or a size class.

CDR3 protein: CASSQIAGCYNEQFF
CDR3 DNA: TGCGCCAGCAGCCAAATAGCGGGGTGCTACAATGAGCAGTTCTTC
J gene: TRBJ2-1
D gene: TRBD2
clone size: once
V gene: TRBV4-1

CDR3 protein: CASSSDRAGNEQFF
CDR3 DNA: TGCGCCAGCAGCTCTGACAGGGCTGGGAATGAGCAGTTCTTC
J gene: TRBJ2-1
D gene: TRBD1
clone size: few
V gene: TRBV5-1

CDR3 protein: CASSVPRGAETQYF
CDR3 DNA: TGTGCCAGCAGTGTTCCAAGGGGGGCAGAGACCCAGTACTTC
J gene: TRBJ2-5
D gene: NA
clone size: few
V gene: TRBV25-1

CDR3 protein: CAISHGTVTDTQYF
CDR3 DNA: TGTGCCATCAGCCACGGGACAGTCACAGATACGCAGTATTTT
J gene: TRBJ2-3
D gene: TRBD1
clone size: NA
V gene: TRBV10-3

CDR3 protein: CAISRDRYEQYF
CDR3 DNA: TGTGCCATCAGTAGAGACAGATACGAGCAGTACTTC
J gene: TRBJ2-7
D gene: NA
clone size: NA
V gene: TRBV10-3

CDR3 protein: CASSQPGVEQFF
CDR3 DNA: TGTGCCAGTAGTCAACCAGGGGTTGAGCAGTTCTTC
J gene: TRBJ2-1
D gene: NA
clone size: NA
V gene: TRBV19

CDR3 protein: CASSIAGTGIIGYGYTF
CDR3 DNA: TGTGCCAGCAGCATCGCCGGGACAGGGATCATAGGCTATGGCTACACCTTC
J gene: TRBJ1-2
D gene: TRBD1
clone size: few
V gene: TRBV9

CDR3 protein: CASTPNIGQSNSYGYTF
CDR3 DNA: TGCGCCAGCACGCCAAATATAGGACAGTCGAATTCTTATGGCTACACCTTC
J gene: TRBJ1-2
D gene: NA
clone size: few
V gene: TRBV5-1

CDR3 protein: CATSSPSQGYSYEQYF
CDR3 DNA: TGTGCCACCAGCAGCCCCTCGCAGGGGTACTCCTACGAGCAGTACTTC
J gene: TRBJ2-7
D gene: NA
clone size: NA
V gene: TRBV15

CDR3 protein: CSAKGQGGSPLEQYF
CDR3 DNA: TGCAGTGCTAAGGGGCAAGGCGGGAGCCCCCTCGAGCAGTACTTC
J gene: TRBJ2-7
D gene: TRBD2
clone size: NA
V gene: TRBV20-1

CDR3 protein: CASSLGGAARGEQYF
CDR3 DNA: TGTGCCAGCAGCTTAGGTGGGGCAGCCCGGGGCGAGCAGTACTTC
J gene: TRBJ2-7
D gene: NA
clone size: few
V gene: TRBV7-2

CDR3 protein: CASSVAGGLGQETQYF
CDR3 DNA: TGTGCCAGCAGCGTAGCCGGCGGACTAGGGCAAGAGACCCAGTACTTC
J gene: TRBJ2-5
D gene: TRBD2
clone size: NA
V gene: TRBV9

CDR3 protein: CASSLTGTVNTGELFF
CDR3 DNA: TGTGCCAGCAGCTTGACCGGGACAGTGAACACCGGGGAGCTGTTTTTT
J gene: TRBJ2-2
D gene: TRBD1
clone size: NA
V gene: TRBV7-2

CDR3 protein: CSASGSASYEQYF
CDR3 DNA: TGCAGTGCTAGCGGGAGCGCGTCCTACGAGCAGTACTTC
J gene: TRBJ2-7
D gene: NA
clone size: NA
V gene: TRBV20-1

CDR3 protein: CASSLSIAQGNTEAFF
CDR3 DNA: TGTGCCAGCAGTTTATCGATCGCGCAGGGGAACACTGAAGCTTTCTTT
J gene: TRBJ1-1
D gene: NA
clone size: NA
V gene: TRBV27

CDR3 protein: CASSTISGTRGRHEQFF
CDR3 DNA: TGTGCCAGCAGCACTATCTCCGGGACTAGGGGGAGGCATGAGCAGTTCTTC
J gene: TRBJ2-1
D gene: TRBD2
clone size: NA
V gene: TRBV11-2

CDR3 protein: CASSPPYTYGYTF
CDR3 DNA: TGTGCCAGCAGCCCCCCTTACACCTATGGCTACACCTTC
J gene: TRBJ1-2
D gene: NA
clone size: NA
V gene: TRBV7-9

CDR3 protein: CASSVRGVTGNTIYF
CDR3 DNA: TGTGCCAGCAGTGTCCGGGGCGTGACTGGAAACACCATATATTTT
J gene: TRBJ1-3
D gene: NA
clone size: NA
V gene: TRBV12-3/TRBV12-4

CDR3 protein: CASSEPGSQETQYF
CDR3 DNA: TGTGCCAGCAGCGAACCGGGATCCCAAGAGACCCAGTACTTC
J gene: TRBJ2-5
D gene: NA
clone size: NA
V gene: TRBV7-2

CDR3 protein: CASSVFGTGVYEQYF
CDR3 DNA: TGTGCCAGCAGCGTTTTCGGGACAGGGGTTTACGAGCAGTACTTC
J gene: TRBJ2-7
D gene: TRBD1
clone size: NA
V gene: TRBV9

CDR3 protein: CSARHGYNEQFF
CDR3 DNA: TGCAGCGCTCGCCACGGGTACAATGAGCAGTTCTTC
J gene: TRBJ2-1
D gene: NA
clone size: NA
V gene: TRBV29-1

CDR3 protein: CASSIRGGGEKLFF
CDR3 DNA: TGTGCCAGCAGTATTAGAGGGGGCGGTGAAAAACTGTTTTTT
J gene: TRBJ1-4
D gene: TRBD1
clone size: NA
V gene: TRBV7-2

CDR3 protein: CASSLDRGQETQYF
CDR3 DNA: TGTGCCAGCAGTTTGGACAGGGGCCAAGAGACCCAGTACTTC
J gene: TRBJ2-5
D gene: TRBD1
clone size: many
V gene: TRBV7-2

CDR3 protein: CASSPPSESSYNEQFF
CDR3 DNA: TGCGCCAGCAGTCCCCCTAGCGAGAGCTCCTACAATGAGCAGTTCTTC
J gene: TRBJ2-1
D gene: NA
clone size: NA
V gene: TRBV5-1

CDR3 protein: CASATAGRGTDTQYF
CDR3 DNA: TGTGCCAGCGCCACAGCGGGAAGAGGCACAGATACGCAGTATTTT
J gene: TRBJ2-3
D gene: TRBD2
clone size: NA
V gene: TRBV5-6

CDR3 protein: CATSPKGGWTSGRLNGQFF
CDR3 DNA: TGTGCCACCAGCCCTAAGGGGGGTTGGACTAGCGGGAGATTGAATGGGCAGTTCTTC
J gene: TRBJ2-1
D gene: TRBD2
clone size: NA
V gene: TRBV15

CDR3 protein: CASTRITGSDTQYF
CDR3 DNA: TGTGCCAGCACCCGAATCACGGGATCCGATACGCAGTATTTT
J gene: TRBJ2-3
D gene: NA
clone size: NA
V gene: TRBV7-9

CDR3 protein: CASILADGNYGYTF
CDR3 DNA: TGTGCCAGCATCCTTGCGGACGGGAACTATGGCTACACCTTC
J gene: TRBJ1-2
D gene: NA
clone size: once
V gene: TRBV2

CDR3 protein: CATSRVPYTDTQYF
CDR3 DNA: TGTGCCACCAGCAGAGTGCCATACACAGATACGCAGTATTTT
J gene: TRBJ2-3
D gene: NA
clone size: NA
V gene: TRBV15

CDR3 protein: CASSAETIAGGPYEQYF
CDR3 DNA: TGTGCCAGCAGCGCCGAAACTATAGCGGGGGGGCCTTACGAGCAGTACTTC
J gene: TRBJ2-7
D gene: TRBD2
clone size: NA
V gene: TRBV9

CDR3 protein: CASSSGLAQETQYF
CDR3 DNA: TGTGCCAGCAGTTCGGGACTAGCTCAAGAGACCCAGTACTTC
J gene: TRBJ2-5
D gene: TRBD2
clone size: many
V gene: TRBV7-2

CDR3 protein: CASSQRGSTDTQYF
CDR3 DNA: TGCGCCAGCAGCCAACGGGGTAGCACAGATACGCAGTATTTT
J gene: TRBJ2-3
D gene: NA
clone size: many
V gene: TRBV4-3

CDR3 protein: CASSPRLGQGPTDTQYF
CDR3 DNA: TGTGCCAGCAGCCCTCGACTGGGGCAGGGTCCCACAGATACGCAGTATTTT
J gene: TRBJ2-3
D gene: NA
clone size: NA
V gene: TRBV9

CDR3 protein: CSARRQGFRTEAFF
CDR3 DNA: TGCAGTGCTAGACGACAGGGGTTTCGGACTGAAGCTTTCTTT
J gene: TRBJ1-1
D gene: TRBD1
clone size: once
V gene: TRBV20-1

CDR3 protein: CASSIDPEETQYF
CDR3 DNA: TGTGCCAGTAGTATAGATCCCGAAGAGACCCAGTACTTC
J gene: TRBJ2-5
D gene: NA
clone size: NA
V gene: TRBV19

CDR3 protein: CASSLGSMNTEAFF
CDR3 DNA: TGTGCCAGCAGCTTGGGCAGTATGAACACTGAAGCTTTCTTT
J gene: TRBJ1-1
D gene: NA
clone size: many
V gene: TRBV7-9

CDR3 protein: CASSAQGNWEKLFF
CDR3 DNA: TGTGCCAGCAGTGCACAGGGGAATTGGGAAAAACTGTTTTTT
J gene: TRBJ1-4
D gene: TRBD1
clone size: NA
V gene: TRBV27

CDR3 protein: CSYTRTEETQYF
CDR3 DNA: TGCAGCTATACTCGAACCGAAGAGACCCAGTACTTT
J gene: TRBJ2-5
D gene: NA
clone size: NA
V gene: TRBV29-1

CDR3 protein: CATSDPGRGDLNEQFF
CDR3 DNA: TGTGCCACCAGTGACCCCGGGAGGGGCGACCTCAATGAGCAGTTCTTC
J gene: TRBJ2-1
D gene: TRBD2
clone size: NA
V gene: TRBV24-1

CDR3 protein: CASSQEVVGRVHEQFF
CDR3 DNA: TGCGCCAGCAGCCAAGAGGTAGTGGGTAGGGTCCATGAGCAGTTCTTC
J gene: TRBJ2-1
D gene: NA
clone size: many
V gene: TRBV4-3

CDR3 protein: CSVGALKGTEAFF
CDR3 DNA: TGCAGCGTTGGCGCTTTAAAGGGGACTGAAGCTTTCTTT
J gene: TRBJ1-1
D gene: NA
clone size: few
V gene: TRBV29-1

CDR3 protein: CASSPARHTGELFF
CDR3 DNA: TGTGCCAGCAGCCCTGCCAGACACACCGGGGAGCTGTTTTTT
J gene: TRBJ2-2
D gene: NA
clone size: NA
V gene: TRBV7-3

CDR3 protein: CSLLAGGSYNEQFF
CDR3 DNA: TGCAGTCTCCTAGCGGGGGGCTCCTACAATGAGCAGTTCTTC
J gene: TRBJ2-1
D gene: TRBD2
clone size: NA
V gene: TRBV29-1

CDR3 protein: CSAYRTGAYGYTF
CDR3 DNA: TGCAGTGCTTATCGGACAGGAGCCTATGGCTACACCTTC
J gene: TRBJ1-2
D gene: TRBD1
clone size: NA
V gene: TRBV20-1

CDR3 protein: CFVPLQGRFNTGELFF
CDR3 DNA: TGTTTTGTCCCCCTCCAGGGGCGATTCAACACCGGGGAGCTGTTTTTT
J gene: TRBJ2-2
D gene: NA
clone size: NA
V gene: TRBV7-9

CDR3 protein: CAWRMTGRVYGYTF
CDR3 DNA: TGTGCCTGGAGGATGACAGGGCGCGTCTATGGCTACACCTTC
J gene: TRBJ1-2
D gene: TRBD1
clone size: NA
V gene: TRBV30

CDR3 protein: CAWSEAANSYNEQFF
CDR3 DNA: TGTGCCTGGAGTGAAGCGGCAAACTCCTACAATGAGCAGTTCTTC
J gene: TRBJ2-1
D gene: NA
clone size: NA
V gene: TRBV30

CDR3 protein: CASSQGLAYTQYF
CDR3 DNA: TGCGCCAGCAGCCAGGGCCTTGCGTATACGCAGTATTTT
J gene: TRBJ2-3
D gene: NA
clone size: NA
V gene: TRBV4-1

CDR3 protein: CSASEDSGDEQYF
CDR3 DNA: TGCAGTGCTAGTGAGGATTCAGGAGACGAGCAGTACTTC
J gene: TRBJ2-7
D gene: NA
clone size: few
V gene: TRBV20-1

CDR3 protein: CASSQGGEFSNQPQHF
CDR3 DNA: TGCGCCAGCAGCCAAGGGGGCGAGTTTAGCAATCAGCCCCAGCATTTT
J gene: TRBJ1-5
D gene: NA
clone size: NA
V gene: TRBV4-1

CDR3 protein: CASSQDQEQSYNEQFF
CDR3 DNA: TGCGCCAGCAGCCAAGATCAGGAACAGTCGTACAATGAGCAGTTCTTC
J gene: TRBJ2-1
D gene: NA
clone size: many
V gene: TRBV4-1

CDR3 protein: CAISERLAGDKKRKQFF
CDR3 DNA: TGTGCCATCAGTGAGCGGCTAGCGGGGGATAAAAAAAGGAAGCAGTTCTTC
J gene: TRBJ2-1
D gene: TRBD2
clone size: few
V gene: TRBV10-3

CDR3 protein: CASSLKGGPLYEQYF
CDR3 DNA: TGTGCCAGCAGTTTAAAGGGCGGGCCCCTTTACGAGCAGTACTTC
J gene: TRBJ2-7
D gene: NA
clone size: NA
V gene: TRBV27

CDR3 protein: CASSRYSNTEAFF
CDR3 DNA: TGTGCCAGCAGTCGGTATTCGAACACTGAAGCTTTCTTT
J gene: TRBJ1-1
D gene: NA
clone size: NA
V gene: TRBV7-2

CDR3 protein: CASSAGGGSSYNEQFF
CDR3 DNA: TGCGCCAGCAGCGCCGGGGGCGGGAGCTCCTACAATGAGCAGTTCTTC
J gene: TRBJ2-1
D gene: NA
clone size: NA
V gene: TRBV5-1

CDR3 protein: CASSLAQLSTDTQYF
CDR3 DNA: TGTGCCAGCAGCTTGGCACAGCTTAGCACAGATACGCAGTATTTT
J gene: TRBJ2-3
D gene: NA
clone size: NA
V gene: TRBV5-5

CDR3 protein: CASSLAYGKYNEQFF
CDR3 DNA: TGTGCCAGCAGCTTAGCTTACGGAAAGTACAATGAGCAGTTCTTC
J gene: TRBJ2-1
D gene: NA
clone size: once
V gene: TRBV7-2

CDR3 protein: CASSKLSGNNGNEQFF
CDR3 DNA: TGTGCCAGCAGCAAACTCAGCGGGAACAATGGAAATGAGCAGTTCTTC
J gene: TRBJ2-1
D gene: TRBD2
clone size: few
V gene: TRBV7-2

CDR3 protein: CSARVGGGSNQPQHF
CDR3 DNA: TGCAGTGCTAGAGTAGGGGGTGGTAGCAATCAGCCCCAGCATTTT
J gene: TRBJ1-5
D gene: NA
clone size: NA
V gene: TRBV20-1